This TCR beta chain stems from a study of OX40 agonist ivuxolimab in advanced cancers. The study, taken as a whole, reports: Among the least clonally expanded were partial responders at 0.1-3.0 mg/kg.

Repertoires were generated with immunoSEQ multiplex PCR, while TCRdb's copy carries only in-frame clones and drops some. The sample records 75,000 to 100,000 clones, under 90% being singletons. V was trimmed by 0 bases and J by 2 bases, leaving 7 bases between them. The V gene's germline CDR1 is MNHEY and CDR2 SVGAGI. The CDR3 spans 14 residues. In the case of this clone: Its antigen is currently unknown.

Sequenced here: CD4+ or CD8+ T cells sorted from blood, sampled in a trial of the OX40 agonist ivuxolimab. The chain couples TRBV6-5 to TRBJ1-1; no clear D. The TCR was taken from an adult with an advanced solid tumor such as melanoma, head and neck, liver or kidney cancer. The CDR3 here is CASSYSRLNTEAFF. In DNA form, the CDR3 reads TGTGCCAGCAGTTACTCGCGACTTAACACTGAAGCTTTCTTT.